A selection of T cell receptor beta chains follows, all from one sample in a study of T cell repertoires in cytomegalovirus infection. Via MiXCR, TCRdb re-called the reads, giving one row per CDR3 protein. The data contain approximately 600,000 distinct CDR3 sequences, 40% of them singletons. These TCRs' antigens remain unknown. The sample here was cultured PBMCs, taken from culture after CMV antigen stimulation. Source of these receptors: a human donor in good health (CMV status not recorded). Some clones in this sample may be carry-over from other donors' samples. CDR3s include the opening cysteine and the closing phenylalanine or tryptophan. The D gene is left open where the match is weak. The size of a clone is reported for some rows only, either as once, few or many, or as a class for expanded clones.

clone_size	v_call	d_call	j_call	cdr3_aa	cdr3_nt
.	TRBV2	.	TRBJ2-5	CASIRDRGETQYF	TGTGCCAGCATCAGAGACCGGGGAGAGACCCAGTACTTC
.	TRBV6-8	.	TRBJ2-4	CASRSVGEGDIQYF	TGTGCCAGCAGATCGGTGGGGGAGGGGGACATTCAGTACTTC
.	TRBV18	TRBD2	TRBJ2-5	CASSPLGTSVEETQYF	TGTGCCAGCTCACCACTTGGGACTAGCGTAGAAGAGACCCAGTACTTC
few	TRBV4-1	TRBD1	TRBJ2-7	CASSLRTGGFYEQYF	TGCGCCAGCAGCCTCCGGACAGGGGGATTTTACGAGCAGTACTTC
few	TRBV10-3	TRBD1	TRBJ1-6	CAISGTVDSPLHF	TGTGCCATCTCCGGGACAGTAGATTCACCCCTCCACTTT
.	TRBV7-4	.	TRBJ1-2	CASSLGSGDLGGYTF	TGTGCCAGCAGCTTAGGATCGGGGGACCTAGGGGGCTACACCTTC
.	TRBV5-4	TRBD2	TRBJ2-1	CASSLGLAGISTYNEQFF	TGTGCCAGCAGCTTGGGGCTAGCGGGGATCTCGACTTACAATGAGCAGTTCTTC
.	TRBV27	.	TRBJ2-7	CASSSRGTSSYEQYF	TGTGCCAGCAGTTCCAGGGGAACGAGCTCCTACGAGCAGTACTTC
.	TRBV7-9	TRBD1	TRBJ1-6	CASSNGQATNSPLHF	TGTGCCAGCAGCAACGGACAGGCGACTAATTCACCCCTCCACTTT
many	TRBV7-2	.	TRBJ1-5	CASSLDPPHQPQHF	TGTGCCAGCAGCTTAGACCCTCCCCACCAGCCCCAGCATTTT
.	TRBV14	.	TRBJ1-1	CASSQVPPFEAFF	TGTGCCAGCAGCCAAGTGCCCCCCTTTGAAGCTTTCTTT
few	TRBV28	.	TRBJ2-3	CASSSLAGLSVFPTQYF	TGTGCCAGCAGTTCCCTGGCGGGGCTAAGTGTTTTTCCTACGCAGTATTTT
.	TRBV2	TRBD2	TRBJ2-1	CASMATGTSDFF	TGTGCCAGCATGGCCACCGGGACTAGCGATTTCTTC
.	TRBV28	.	TRBJ1-2	CASSLSVDYGYTF	TGTGCCAGCAGTTTATCGGTTGACTATGGCTACACCTTC